This entry features one T cell receptor beta chain sequence. The CDR3 runs 13 residues. Deletions cut 6 bases from V and 3 bases from J, with 9 bases between. The method was immunoSEQ multiplex PCR; TCRdb's version includes in-frame clones alone and lacks a portion of them. Found here are hundreds of thousands of clones, about 87% of them singletons; the top ten hold about 1.5%. Donors in Cohort 3 who had recovered were those with two negative PCRs, healthcare professional clearance, or resolution of their symptoms. The sample comes from a study of blood T cell repertoires in COVID-19. The clonotype originates from a woman in her fifties or sixties who had recovered from COVID-19. The specimen sequenced was PBMCs or T cells enriched from blood (not recorded which). The chain combines TRBV12-3 or TRBV12-4 with TRBJ1-3; D perhaps matches TRBD1 (6 bases). In nucleotides, the CDR3 is TGTGCCAGCAGGCCAGGGGATGGAAACACCATATATTTT. Its translation: CASRPGDGNTIYF.